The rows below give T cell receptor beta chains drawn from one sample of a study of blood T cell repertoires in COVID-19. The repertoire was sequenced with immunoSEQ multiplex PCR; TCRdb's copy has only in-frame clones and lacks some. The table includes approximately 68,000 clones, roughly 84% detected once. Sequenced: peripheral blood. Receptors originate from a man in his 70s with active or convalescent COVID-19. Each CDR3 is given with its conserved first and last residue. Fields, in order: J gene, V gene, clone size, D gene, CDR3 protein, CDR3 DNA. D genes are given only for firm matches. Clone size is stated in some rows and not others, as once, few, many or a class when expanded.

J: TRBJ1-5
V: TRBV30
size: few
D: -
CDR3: CAAGPPNQPQHF
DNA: TGTGCTGCGGGGCCTCCCAATCAGCCCCAGCATTTT

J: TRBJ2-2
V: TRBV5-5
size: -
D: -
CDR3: CASSPSWGTWNTGELFF
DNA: TGTGCCAGCAGCCCCAGCTGGGGGACATGGAACACCGGGGAGCTGTTTTTT

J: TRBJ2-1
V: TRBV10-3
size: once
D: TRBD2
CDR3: CAISVGTTGTEQFF
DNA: TGTGCCATCAGTGTTGGGACTACCGGAACGGAGCAGTTCTTC

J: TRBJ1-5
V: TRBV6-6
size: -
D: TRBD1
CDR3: CASSRDRGLVQPQHF
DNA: TGTGCCAGCAGCCGAGACAGGGGGTTAGTTCAGCCCCAGCATTTT

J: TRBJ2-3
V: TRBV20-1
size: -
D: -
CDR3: CSASTQQDTDTQYF
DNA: TGCAGTGCTAGTACCCAGCAGGACACAGATACGCAGTATTTT

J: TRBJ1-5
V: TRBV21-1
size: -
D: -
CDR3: CASSKEGQDRTHSNQPQHF
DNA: TGTGCCAGCAGCAAAGAAGGGCAGGACAGGACCCATAGCAATCAGCCCCAGCATTTT

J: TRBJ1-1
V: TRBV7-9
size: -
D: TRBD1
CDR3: CASSSGQGAGAFF
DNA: TGTGCCAGCAGCTCCGGACAGGGGGCAGGGGCTTTCTTT

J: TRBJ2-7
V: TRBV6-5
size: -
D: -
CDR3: CASSSRWTYEQYF
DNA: TGTGCCAGCAGTTCCAGGTGGACCTACGAGCAGTACTTC

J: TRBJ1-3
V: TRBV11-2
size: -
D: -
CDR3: CASSPAQGNTIYF
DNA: TGTGCCAGCAGCCCAGCGCAGGGTAACACCATATATTTT

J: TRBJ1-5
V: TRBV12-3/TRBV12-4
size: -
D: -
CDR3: CASSAGGNQPQHF
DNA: TGTGCCAGCAGTGCAGGGGGCAATCAGCCCCAGCATTTT